This T cell receptor beta chain stems from a study of blood T cell repertoires in COVID-19. Study details: Acute-phase and convalescent COVID-19 samples originated in the United States, Italy and Spain. The cDNA or gDNA used as material had been derived from T cells, B-cell-depleted T cells, or PBMCs.

Generated by immunoSEQ multiplex PCR, the TCRdb table keeps only in-frame clones and is missing some. The sample consists of some 200,000 clones, about 90% of them appearing once. The CDR3 runs to 14 residues. With 0 bases removed from V and 4 bases from J, the gap between germline ends came to 9 bases. Germline V gene data show CDR1 as SGDLS and CDR2 as YYNGEE. Sequenced: peripheral blood. The rearrangement joins TRBV9 to TRBJ2-3, with a weak D call TRBD2 (6 bases). The sequence came from a man aged 25-45 years with acute or convalescent COVID-19. The CDR3 loop reads CASSVAGGADTQYF. CDR3 coding DNA: TGTGCCAGCAGCGTAGCCGGGGGAGCAGATACGCAGTATTTT.